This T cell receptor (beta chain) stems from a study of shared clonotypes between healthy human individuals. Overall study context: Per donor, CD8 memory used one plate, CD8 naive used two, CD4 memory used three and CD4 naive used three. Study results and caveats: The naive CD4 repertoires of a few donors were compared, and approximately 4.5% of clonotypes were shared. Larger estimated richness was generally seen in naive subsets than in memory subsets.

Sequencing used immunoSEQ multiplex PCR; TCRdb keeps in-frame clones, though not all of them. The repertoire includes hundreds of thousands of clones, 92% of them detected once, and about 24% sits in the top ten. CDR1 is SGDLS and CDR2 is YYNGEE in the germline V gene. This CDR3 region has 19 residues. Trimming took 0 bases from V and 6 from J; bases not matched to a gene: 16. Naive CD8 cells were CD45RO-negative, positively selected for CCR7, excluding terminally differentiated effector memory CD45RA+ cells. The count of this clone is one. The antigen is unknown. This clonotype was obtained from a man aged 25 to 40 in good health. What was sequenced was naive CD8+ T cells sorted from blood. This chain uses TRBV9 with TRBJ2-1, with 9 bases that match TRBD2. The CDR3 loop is CASSVGRGDSGRLRNEQFF. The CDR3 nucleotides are TGTGCCAGCAGCGTAGGCAGGGGGGATAGCGGGAGACTACGCAATGAGCAGTTCTTC.